These 29 T cell receptor beta chains share one sample of origin, sequenced in a study of T cell responses to AZD1222 COVID-19 vaccine. This table comes from immunoSEQ multiplex PCR, and its TCRdb copy is limited to in-frame clones, with some not included. Of roughly 160,000 clones listed, around nine tenths were seen once; the top ten hold about 1.4%. This sample comprised peripheral blood, obtained on day 0 of AZD1222 vaccination. The receptor source for this set is an adult in good health.

This chain connects TRBV7-2 to TRBJ2-7; 14 bases fit TRBD2. Trimming removed 1 base from V and 3 bases from J; junction bases left unmatched: 2. The CDR3 covers 16 residues. Per germline, CDR1 SGHTA and CDR2 FQGNSA. DNA for the CDR3: TGTGCCAGCAGCTTAGGGGGGACTAGCGGGGGCTACGAGCAGTACTTC. It specifies CASSLGGTSGGYEQYF. Looking up the rest from reference TRBV7-2 and TRBJ2-7 gives the full variable domain: GAGVSQSPSNKVTEKGKDVELRCDPISGHTALYWYRQSLGQGLEFLIYFQGNSAPDKSGLPSDRFSAERTGGSVSTLTIQRTQQEDSAVYLCASSLGGTSGGYEQYFGPGTRLTVT.

This chain connects TRBV28 to TRBJ1-2; 7 nucleotides agree with TRBD1. Germline CDR1 and CDR2: MDHEN and SYDVKM. This CDR3 contains 16 residues. The junction had 14 bases not matched to a gene; V was cut back by 4 bases and J by 6 bases. CDR3 sequence (DNA): TGTGCCAGCAGTTCTGGGGACAGTACCGAAGGTAATGGCTACACCTTC. Translated: CASSSGDSTEGNGYTF.

The rearrangement links TRBV15 to TRBJ2-7; TRBD1 matches 9 bases. Germline CDR1 and CDR2: LNHNV and YYDKDF (reference sequence). CDR3 length equals 15 residues. V dropped 0 bases and J dropped 5; count of bases not matched to a gene: 5. This chain's CDR3 is CATSRDRTGVHEQYF. DNA for the CDR3: TGTGCCACCAGCAGAGATCGGACAGGGGTCCACGAGCAGTACTTC.

As regards this clone: Other DNA sequences in the same sample also yield this CDR3. J is TRBJ2-5 and V is TRBV18; the D is unclear. V was pared by 6 bases and J by 1 base, with 3 bases between. This CDR3 contains 11 residues. Germline loops: CDR1 KGHSH, CDR2 LQKENI. This CDR3 is CASSPQETQYF. CDR3 DNA: TGTGCCAGCTCTCCCCAAGAGACCCAGTACTTC.

This clone was seen a handful of times. This chain links TRBV9 with TRBJ1-2; the match to TRBD1 covers 7 bases. V trimming: 3 bases; J trimming: 8 bases; junction bases outside the gene matches: 7. This CDR3 is 13 amino acids long. The germline gives CDR1 SGDLS, CDR2 YYNGEE. CDR3 sequence: CASSAPSGQGYTF. The DNA for the CDR3 is TGTGCCAGCAGCGCCCCCTCGGGACAGGGCTACACCTTC.

This chain connects TRBV3-1 (or the pseudogene TRBV3-2) to TRBJ2-7; unclear D gene. The CDR3 contains 15 residues. V lost 4 bases, J lost 5 bases, and 18 bases lay in between. Looked up from germline, CDR1 is LGHDT and CDR2 is YNNKEL (reference sequence). The CDR3 sequence is CASSPRQNAAHEQYF. CDR3 DNA: TGTGCCAGCAGCCCACGGCAGAACGCTGCCCACGAGCAGTACTTC.

The genes are TRBV9 and TRBJ1-6, with 10 bases identical to TRBD1. CDR1 and CDR2 from the germline V gene are SGDLS and YYNGEE. The CDR3 runs 16 residues. V lost 3 bases to trimming and J lost 9 bases; unmatched junction nucleotides: 9. The CDR3 DNA sequence: TGTGCCAGCAGCGCCGGACCGACAGGGGGCGTTTCACCCCTCCACTTT. Translated: CASSAGPTGGVSPLHF.

V gene TRBV6-2 or TRBV6-3 combines with J gene TRBJ2-7; 10 positions match TRBD1. The CDR3 loop spans 14 amino acids. Germline V gene lookup returns CDR1 MNHEY and CDR2 SVGEGT. V lost 4 bases, J lost 6 bases, and 6 bases stayed unmatched. The CDR3 region is CASSSGTGAGEQYF. As DNA, the CDR3 is TGTGCCAGCAGTTCCGGGACAGGGGCCGGCGAGCAGTACTTC.

The CDR3 DNA is TGTGCCAGCAGTTCTGCAGCGGGGACCTACCCTCAGTACTTC. Amino acids: CASSSAAGTYPQYF. The V gene is TRBV28, the J gene TRBJ2-7; 7 positions agree with TRBD2. V shed 4 bases and J 10 bases; nucleotides not matched to a gene: 13. Germline-derived CDR1 and CDR2 are MDHEN and SYDVKM. There are 14 residues in the CDR3.

This chain joins TRBV7-9 and TRBJ1-1; D ambiguous. Germline V gene lookup returns CDR1 SEHNR and CDR2 FQNEAQ (reference sequence). Trimming removed 0 bases from V and 7 bases from J, with 18 bases in between. The CDR3 has 16 residues. The CDR3 loop is CASSLAFGPPGSEAFF. CDR3 nucleotides: TGTGCCAGCAGCTTAGCGTTTGGACCACCGGGAAGTGAAGCTTTCTTT.

The chain recombines TRBV7-2 with TRBJ1-2; D remains unclear. With 5 bases removed from V and 0 bases from J, the gap between germline ends came to 13 bases. The V gene's germline CDR1 is SGHTA and CDR2 FQGNSA. The length of the CDR3 is 15 residues. The CDR3 DNA reads TGTGCCAGCAGCCCAGAACAGATAACTAACTATGGCTACACCTTC. Its translation is CASSPEQITNYGYTF.

The chain couples TRBV27 to TRBJ2-1; tentative D call: TRBD2 (5 bases). In germline, CDR1 is MNHEY, CDR2 SMNVEV (reference sequence). This CDR3 comprises 11 residues. V lost 5 bases and J lost 7, with 6 bases in between. The CDR3 sequence is CASSRGNEQFF. The CDR3 region has the DNA TGTGCCAGCAGTAGAGGGAATGAGCAGTTCTTC.

This clone was detected once. The genes are TRBV7-9 and TRBJ1-4; 7 positions match TRBD1. The CDR3 spans 14 residues. CDR1 SEHNR and CDR2 FQNEAQ come from the germline V gene (reference sequence). The J segment lost 4 bases and the V segment lost 7 bases, leaving 6 bases of the junction unmatched. The CDR3 protein is CASTPDRYNEKLFF. The CDR3 DNA follows: TGTGCCAGCACCCCGGACAGGTATAATGAAAAACTGTTTTTT.

The chain links TRBV28 to TRBJ1-5; D is possibly TRBD1 (6 bases). CDR3 size: 16 residues. Trimming removed 7 bases at V and 0 bases at J, with 16 bases between. Germline V gene lookup returns CDR1 MDHEN and CDR2 SYDVKM. The CDR3 DNA follows: TGTGCCAGCAATCCCGGTGGACAGACTAGCAATCAGCCCCAGCATTTT. As protein: CASNPGGQTSNQPQHF.

This chain connects TRBV19 to TRBJ2-5, with a tentative D call TRBD2 (5 bases). Trimming stripped 6 bases from V and 7 bases from J, with 12 bases between. The CDR3 sequence is 12 residues long. Germline CDR1 is LNHDA and CDR2 is SQIVND (reference sequence). Here the CDR3 DNA reads TGTGCCAGTAGGGAGGCGGCGGGGACCCAGTACTTC. Translation gives CASREAAGTQYF.

This chain joins TRBV19 and TRBJ1-2; no clear D gene. The germline V gene encodes CDR1 LNHDA and CDR2 SQIVND (reference sequence). Trimming pared 0 bases from V and 5 bases from J, leaving 13 bases between. The CDR3 totals 15 residues. DNA for the CDR3: TGTGCCAGTAGTATAGATCCGGGCCCCCGGTATGGCTACACCTTC. Its protein product is CASSIDPGPRYGYTF.

The chain links TRBV21-1 to TRBJ1-5. TRBV21-1 is annotated as a pseudogene. The CDR3 is 13 residues long. CDR3 in amino acids: CARGEGSNQPQHF. In DNA, the CDR3 is TGTGCCAGAGGAGAGGGGAGCAATCAGCCCCAGCATTTT.

The V gene is TRBV7-2, the J gene TRBJ1-4; 8 nucleotides agree with TRBD1. Germline-derived CDR1 and CDR2 are SGHTA and FQGNSA. V lost 5 bases to trimming and J lost 2 bases; unmatched junction nucleotides: 7. This CDR3 contains 16 residues. The CDR3 protein is CASSAQGTGTNEKLFF. The CDR3 coding sequence is TGTGCCAGCAGCGCCCAAGGGACAGGCACTAATGAAAAACTGTTTTTT.

This sequence joins TRBV5-1 and TRBJ1-2, with D uncertain. The germline V and J ends were trimmed by 0 bases and 4 bases, with 7 bases remaining between them. The CDR3 sequence is 13 residues long. Per the germline V gene, CDR1 is SGHRS and CDR2 is YFSETQ. In nucleotides, the CDR3 is TGCGCCAGCAGCTTGGACAGATCCTATGGCTACACCTTC. Its translation: CASSLDRSYGYTF.

In this sample, this clone turned up once. The CDR3: CASSLVTGGTDTQYF. In nucleotides, the CDR3 is TGCGCCAGCAGCTTGGTGACGGGGGGCACAGATACGCAGTATTTT. V is TRBV5-1 and J is TRBJ2-3; D is perhaps TRBD2 (6 bases). V gave up 0 bases and J gave up 1 base, with 9 bases separating them. The CDR3 length is 15 residues. Germline V CDR1 and CDR2: SGHRS, YFSETQ.

The CDR3 sequence: CAWSSIQGVHEKLFF. Written as DNA, the CDR3 is TGTGCCTGGAGTTCGATACAGGGGGTCCATGAAAAACTGTTTTTT. V and J are TRBV30 and TRBJ1-4; 8 bases line up with TRBD1. Trimming cost V 2 bases and J 6 bases; bases outside gene matches: 8. Germline V gene sequence: CDR1 GTSNPN, CDR2 SVGIG (reference sequence). The CDR3 has 15 amino acids.

This clone came up once. The rearrangement links TRBV7-3 to TRBJ1-5; tentatively, D is TRBD1 (6 bases). V lost 2 bases and J lost 5, with 7 bases in between. Germline V lookup: CDR1 SGHTA, CDR2 FQGTGA. The CDR3 is made up of 13 amino acids. This chain's CDR3 is CASSLAGDQPQHF. The CDR3 DNA reads TGTGCCAGCAGCTTAGCAGGGGATCAGCCCCAGCATTTT.

The chain combines TRBV28 with TRBJ1-1, with D possibly matching TRBD1 (6 bases). The CDR3 consists of 15 residues. V shed 5 bases and J shed 4 bases, with 17 bases lying between them. The germline gives CDR1 MDHEN, CDR2 SYDVKM. The CDR3 loop reads CASSPIQGLGTEAFF. CDR3 sequence (DNA): TGTGCCAGCAGTCCAATACAGGGTTTGGGCACTGAAGCTTTCTTT.

Worth noting for this clone: Other DNA sequences in this sample translate to the same CDR3. V gene TRBV6-5 combines with J gene TRBJ2-7; TRBD1 matches at 7 bases. V was pared by 7 bases and J by 2 bases, with 8 bases of the junction left unmatched. The CDR3 covers 14 residues. From germline, CDR1 is MNHEY and CDR2 SVGAGI. The CDR3 protein is CASKTGQLTYEQYF. Written as DNA, the CDR3 is TGTGCCAGCAAAACGGGACAGCTTACCTACGAGCAGTACTTC.

The rearrangement joins TRBV11-2 to TRBJ2-5; D unresolved. With 3 bases removed from V and 2 bases from J, the gap between germline ends came to 13 bases. Germline V gene lookup returns CDR1 SGHAT and CDR2 FQNNGV. The CDR3 is made up of 15 amino acids. The CDR3 DNA sequence: TGTGCCAGCAGCTTCACAAACGCTAATCAAGAGACCCAGTACTTC. This codes for CASSFTNANQETQYF.

This clone appeared once. This sequence joins TRBV4-2 and TRBJ2-4, with 7 positions matching TRBD2. V trimming: 0 bases; J trimming: 8 bases; junction bases outside the gene matches: 10. CDR3 length equals 16 residues. Germline CDR1 LGHNA, CDR2 YNFKEQ. This CDR3 is CASSQDLATSRHIQYF. CDR3 sequence (DNA): TGTGCCAGCAGCCAAGATTTGGCGACTAGCAGACACATTCAGTACTTC.

The chain links TRBV7-2 to TRBJ2-3, with 10 nucleotides matching TRBD1. V lost 6 bases and J lost 2; bases outside the gene matches: 5. The germline CDR1 and CDR2 sequences are SGHTA and FQGNSA. This CDR3 is built from 15 residues. The chain's CDR3 is CASRTGTGATDTQYF. The CDR3 DNA is TGTGCCAGCAGAACCGGGACAGGGGCCACAGATACGCAGTATTTT.

The V gene is TRBV2, the J gene TRBJ1-6; D call uncertain. This CDR3 has 14 amino acids. The V end was cut by 6 bases, the J end by 8 bases, with 14 bases between. Germline CDR1 is SNHLY and CDR2 is FYNNEI. The CDR3, as DNA: TGTGCCAGCAGAAGGGATGAATTGGATTCACCCCTCCACTTT. Encoded protein: CASRRDELDSPLHF.

The chain has TRBV28 and TRBJ2-3; D is undetermined. The CDR3 consists of 13 residues. Germline V lookup: CDR1 MDHEN, CDR2 SYDVKM. Between the trimmed V and J ends, which lost 4 bases and 2 bases, there was a span of 7 bases. The CDR3 sequence is CASSYKNTDTQYF. The CDR3 nucleotides read TGTGCCAGCAGTTATAAGAACACAGATACGCAGTATTTT.